These 16 T cell receptor beta chains came from one sample sequenced in a study of cytomegalovirus exposure and HLA in healthy donors. PCR primers comprised 60 Vbeta and 13 Jbeta primers. Assay: immunoSEQ multiplex PCR; the TCRdb copy retains only in-frame clones and omits some. This table has 95,000 to 100,000 clones, roughly 75% appearing once. The source material was PBMCs. All receptors derive from a woman between 55 and 75 years old in good health and CMV-seronegative.

The chain combines TRBV28 with TRBJ1-2, with TRBD1 matching 7 bases. The trim removed 6 bases at V and 3 bases at J, leaving 10 bases unmatched. Germline loops: CDR1 MDHEN, CDR2 SYDVKM. The CDR3 runs to 15 residues. The CDR3 spells CASSMNRDSDYGYTF. As DNA, the CDR3 is TGTGCCAGCAGCATGAACCGGGACAGTGACTATGGCTACACCTTC.

The chain joins TRBV5-1 to TRBJ2-5, with 10 bases aligning to TRBD2. The better agreement between TRBJ2-7 and the DNA end casts doubt on the J call. Germline-derived CDR1 and CDR2 are SGHRS and YFSETQ. CDR3 length: 13 amino acids. The DNA of the CDR3 is TGCGCCAGCAGCCTAGCGGGGGAATACGAGCAGTACTTC. Residues: CASSLAGEYEQYF.

This clone came up a few times. CDR3 sequence reads: CASGTDRADTQYF. In DNA, the CDR3 is TGTGCTAGTGGCACGGACAGGGCAGATACGCAGTATTTT. The rearrangement links TRBV12-5 to TRBJ2-3, with TRBD1 identical over 8 bases. Germline CDR1 is LGHNT and CDR2 is FRNRAP. The CDR3 is made up of 13 amino acids. Trimming removed 6 bases from V and 4 bases from J; junction bases left unmatched: 3.

This clone was seen a handful of times. The chain combines TRBV2 with TRBJ2-7, with TRBD2 identical over 12 bases. CDR1 SNHLY and CDR2 FYNNEI come from the germline V gene. V lost 10 bases and J lost 1; bases outside the gene matches: 5. The CDR3 totals 14 residues. CDR3 amino acids: CAISGTSGSYEQYF. In nucleotides, the CDR3 is TGTGCCATAAGCGGGACTAGCGGGTCCTACGAGCAGTACTTC.

The chain has TRBV5-6 and TRBJ2-7; maybe TRBD2 (5 bases). Between the trimmed V and J ends, which lost 0 bases and 5 bases, there was a span of 9 bases. Germline V gene data show CDR1 as SGHDT and CDR2 as YYEEEE. CDR3 length: 13 amino acids. CDR3 in DNA: TGTGCCAGCAGCTTGGGGACTGGCGACGAGCAGTACTTC. Translating it yields CASSLGTGDEQYF. The full variable domain, rest sourced from reference TRBV5-6 and TRBJ2-7, is DAGVTQSPTHLIKTRGQQVTLRCSPKSGHDTVSWYQQALGQGPQFIFQYYEEEERQRGNFPDRFSGHQFPNYSSELNVNALLLGDSALYLCASSLGTGDEQYFGPGTRLTVT.

The chain is built from TRBV19 and TRBJ1-5, with a tentative D call TRBD1 (5 bases). Germline values: CDR1 LNHDA, CDR2 SQIVND (reference sequence). This CDR3 spans 12 amino acids. Trimming took off 3 bases at V and 6 bases at J, with 6 bases between the two ends. The CDR3 here is CASSIGAQPQHF. The CDR3 nucleotides read TGTGCCAGTAGTATTGGGGCTCAGCCCCAGCATTTT.

The chain employs TRBV6-1 and TRBJ1-2, with 9 bases lining up with TRBD1. V lost 9 bases, J lost 8 bases, and 13 bases stayed unmatched. Germline-derived CDR1 and CDR2 are MNHNS and SASEGT. The CDR3 is made up of 14 amino acids. The CDR3 nucleotides are TGTGCCAGTTTACAGGGGGCCCGTGAAGGGGGCTACACCTTC. This sequence encodes CASLQGAREGGYTF.

The chain recombines TRBV6-6 with TRBJ1-1, with D possibly matching TRBD1 (5 bases). The CDR3 runs 12 residues. V was pared by 6 bases and J by 1 base, with 6 bases between. Germline V CDR1 and CDR2: MNHNY, SVGAGI (reference sequence). This CDR3 reads CASRGGNTEAFF. As DNA, the CDR3 is TGTGCCAGCAGGGGGGGGAACACTGAAGCTTTCTTT.

The rearrangement links TRBV2 to TRBJ1-5; D may be TRBD1 (6 bases). V lost 2 bases and J 4 bases, leaving 9 bases between the germline ends. CDR1 is SNHLY and CDR2 is FYNNEI in the germline V gene. The CDR3 spans 14 residues. CDR3 coding DNA: TGTGCCAGCAGTGAAATAACAGGGAATCAGCCCCAGCATTTT. Its protein is CASSEITGNQPQHF.

The chain combines TRBV4-3 with TRBJ2-5; 7 bases fit TRBD2. The CDR3 spans 16 residues. The V segment lost 0 bases and the J segment 1 base; nucleotides outside the gene matches: 5. Germline V gene sequence: CDR1 LGHNA, CDR2 YSLEER. CDR3 in amino acids: CASSQDSAGAQETQYF. As DNA, the CDR3 is TGCGCCAGCAGCCAAGATTCCGCGGGAGCCCAAGAGACCCAGTACTTC.

V and J are TRBV9 and TRBJ2-3, with TRBD1 identical over 10 bases. V trimming: 4 bases; J trimming: 6 bases; junction bases outside the gene matches: 8. CDR3 length equals 15 residues. Per the germline V gene, CDR1 is SGDLS and CDR2 is YYNGEE. The CDR3 loop reads CASSTRTGGWDTQYF. The CDR3 nucleotides are TGTGCCAGCAGCACCCGGACAGGGGGGTGGGATACGCAGTATTTT. Together with reference TRBV9 and TRBJ2-3, the CDR3 gives the full variable domain: DSGVTQTPKHLITATGQRVTLRCSPRSGDLSVYWYQQSLDQGLQFLIQYYNGEERAKGNILERFSAQQFPDLHSELNLSSLELGDSALYFCASSTRTGGWDTQYFGPGTRLTVL.

This chain connects TRBV18 to TRBJ2-7, with a weak D call TRBD2 (5 bases). Germline lookup yields CDR1 KGHSH and CDR2 LQKENI. V was cut by 3 bases and J by 3 bases, with 15 bases left in between. This CDR3 comprises 15 residues. The CDR3 DNA follows: TGTGCCAGCTCACCGGGAGCAGCCACCCTCTACGAGCAGTACTTC. This translates into CASSPGAATLYEQYF.

The V and J genes are TRBV6-6 and TRBJ1-5; D might be TRBD1 (5 bases). Germline V lookup: CDR1 MNHNY, CDR2 SVGAGI (reference sequence). Trimming pared 0 bases from V and 3 bases from J, leaving 9 bases between. The CDR3 extends over 15 amino acids. This CDR3 reads CASSYSGQLNQPQHF. The CDR3 DNA reads as TGTGCCAGCAGTTACTCGGGGCAGCTCAATCAGCCCCAGCATTTT.

V and J are TRBV5-3 and TRBJ2-7, with TRBD1 as a possible D gene (5 bases). TRBV5-3 is an open reading frame whose function is uncertain. The CDR3 has 16 residues. V was trimmed by 4 bases and J by 0 bases, leaving 17 bases between them. The CDR3, as DNA: TGTGCCAGAAGCGCGACAGCTCGAGTAATCTCCTACGAGCAGTACTTC. Translated, it gives CARSATARVISYEQYF.

The CDR3, as DNA: TGTGCCAGCAGCTTAGGCCCCCCGGGATTTACTAGCACAGATACGCAGTATTTT. It translates to CASSLGPPGFTSTDTQYF. The chain is built from TRBV5-6 and TRBJ2-3; D is perhaps TRBD2 (5 bases). The CDR3 runs 18 residues. The germline V gene encodes CDR1 SGHDT and CDR2 YYEEEE. Trimming removed 2 bases at V and 0 bases at J, with 19 bases between.

Here the CDR3 DNA reads TGTGCCAGCAGCCAGGACAACTCTGGGGCCAACGTCCTGACTTTC. This encodes CASSQDNSGANVLTF. J is TRBJ2-6 and V is TRBV5-4; D may be TRBD1 (5 bases). CDR1 and CDR2 (germline): SGHNT, YYREEE (reference sequence). CDR3 length: 15 residues. The V end was cut by 4 bases, the J end by 0 bases, with 8 bases between.